The 8 T cell receptor beta chains below all came from one sample that was sequenced in a study of cytomegalovirus exposure and HLA in healthy donors. The PCR had 60 Vbeta and 13 Jbeta primers. Assay: immunoSEQ multiplex PCR; the TCRdb copy retains only in-frame clones and omits some. The table records about 140,000 clones, around 10% of them present only once. Sequencing was carried out using PBMCs. The origin of the receptors is a male donor in good health and CMV-seronegative.

CDR3 sequence: CASSLGTSEINEQFF. The CDR3, as DNA: TGTGCCAGCAGCTTGGGGACTAGCGAAATAAATGAGCAGTTCTTC. V is TRBV11-2 and J is TRBJ2-1; 10 bases match TRBD2. CDR1 and CDR2 from the germline V gene are SGHAT and FQNNGV. V lost 3 bases and J lost 7; bases outside the gene matches: 6. The CDR3 sequence is 15 residues long.

CDR3 amino acids: CASTFNHYGYTF. The CDR3, as DNA: TGTGCCAGCACCTTTAATCACTATGGCTACACCTTC. The V and J genes are TRBV28 and TRBJ1-2; no firm D call. Trimming stripped 7 bases from V and 3 bases from J, with 9 bases between. The CDR3 has 12 residues. Germline V CDR1 and CDR2: MDHEN, SYDVKM.

The gene calls are TRBV10-1 and TRBJ2-3; 16 nucleotides agree with TRBD2. Germline-derived CDR1 and CDR2 are WNHNN and SYGVQD (reference sequence). Trimming cost V 10 bases and J 3 bases; bases outside gene matches: 13. The CDR3 is 18 amino acids. Here the CDR3 reads CAISSGTSGRVGTDTQYF. The CDR3 nucleotides read TGCGCCATAAGCTCCGGGACTAGCGGGAGGGTAGGAACAGATACGCAGTATTTT.

The table lists this clone with a few counts. V gene TRBV19 combines with J gene TRBJ2-3, with TRBD2 matching 11 bases. J lost 4 bases, V lost 5 bases, and 5 bases had no gene match. The CDR3 is 15 amino acids. CDR1 is LNHDA and CDR2 is SQIVND in the germline V gene (reference sequence). This CDR3 reads CASSARLAGSDTQYF. DNA for the CDR3: TGTGCCAGTAGTGCCCGACTAGCGGGGTCAGATACGCAGTATTTT.

This clone was observed a few times. V gene TRBV11-3 combines with J gene TRBJ2-2; 8 bases are a match to TRBD2. The CDR3 covers 13 residues. The J segment lost 6 bases and the V segment lost 5 bases, leaving 2 bases of the junction unmatched. Germline CDR1 reads SGHNT; CDR2 reads YENEEA. CDR3 DNA sequence: TGTGCCAGCAGCCTCGGGGGGGCCGGGGAGCTGTTTTTT. Translated: CASSLGGAGELFF.

V gene TRBV27 combines with J gene TRBJ2-7, with D maybe TRBD1 (6 bases). CDR1 is MNHEY, CDR2 SMNVEV, per germline (reference sequence). Trimming pared 6 bases from V and 4 bases from J, leaving 13 bases between. This CDR3 region has 13 residues. The CDR3 sequence: CASRPTGRYEQYF. The CDR3 nucleotides read TGTGCCAGCAGACCGACAGGTCGGTACGAGCAGTACTTC.

This clone has only a few counts. The CDR3 bases are TGCGCCAGCCGAAATGGACTAGCGGGGGACAATGAGCAGTTCTTC. As protein: CASRNGLAGDNEQFF. This rearrangement joins TRBV4-1 to TRBJ2-1; TRBD2 matches 13 bases. The CDR3 runs 15 residues. The germline gives CDR1 MGHRA, CDR2 YSYEKL. J was trimmed by 5 bases and V by 8 bases; bases with no gene match: 6.

The chain couples TRBV27 to TRBJ2-2; D is undetermined. This CDR3 has 13 residues. Trimming pared 6 bases from V and 4 bases from J, leaving 9 bases between. CDR1 and CDR2 (germline): MNHEY, SMNVEV (reference sequence). CDR3 amino acids: CASRFPFTGELFF. In nucleotides, the CDR3 is TGTGCCAGCAGGTTTCCGTTCACCGGGGAGCTGTTTTTT.